The clone carrying this TCR beta chain was seen only a few times. Its antigen is unknown. Template switching with 5'RACE generated the TCR cDNA and added a universal primer site and UMIs. TCRdb re-called the 5' RACE reads through MiXCR, storing one row per CDR3 protein. The table lists about 350,000 distinct CDR3 sequences, 7% to 10% of them singletons. This sample stems from a study of T cells after yellow fever vaccination. The J segment lost 8 bases and the V segment lost 4 bases, leaving 14 bases of the junction unmatched. The CDR3 runs to 17 residues. Germline CDR1 is MNHEY and CDR2 is SVGAGI. Study-wide results and limits: Among primary-vaccination clones, most reappeared after the booster, at approximately 97% for CD4 and around 90% for CD8.

This TCR came from a man aged 18 to 29 who received the YFV17D yellow fever vaccine. V is TRBV6-5 and J is TRBJ2-3; 11 bases line up with TRBD1. The sequencing here drew on PBMCs, taken roughly seven weeks after the first yellow fever vaccination. The CDR3 protein is CASSSTRGQGVLGTQYF. For the CDR3, the DNA is TGTGCCAGCAGTTCCACTCGGGGACAGGGGGTTTTAGGTACGCAGTATTTT.